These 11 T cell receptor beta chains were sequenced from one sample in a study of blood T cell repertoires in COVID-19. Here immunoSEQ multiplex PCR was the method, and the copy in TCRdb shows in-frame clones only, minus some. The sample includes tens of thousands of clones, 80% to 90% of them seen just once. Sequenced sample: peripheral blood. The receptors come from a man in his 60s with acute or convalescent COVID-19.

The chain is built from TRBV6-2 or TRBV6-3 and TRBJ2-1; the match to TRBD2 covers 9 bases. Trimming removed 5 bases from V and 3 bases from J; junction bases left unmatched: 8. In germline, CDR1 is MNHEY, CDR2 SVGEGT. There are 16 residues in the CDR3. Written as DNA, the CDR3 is TGTGCCAGCAGTACCCACGCGGGGGGGCTCTACAATGAGCAGTTCTTC. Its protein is CASSTHAGGLYNEQFF.

The CDR3 region is CASSLHRGSGNTIYF. The CDR3 bases are TGTGCCAGCAGCTTACACAGGGGGTCTGGAAACACCATATATTTT. V is TRBV7-8 and J is TRBJ1-3, with TRBD1 matching 8 bases. Germline-derived CDR1 and CDR2 are SGHVS and FQNEAQ. The CDR3 is 15 amino acids. V lost 2 bases and J lost 1; bases outside the gene matches: 1.

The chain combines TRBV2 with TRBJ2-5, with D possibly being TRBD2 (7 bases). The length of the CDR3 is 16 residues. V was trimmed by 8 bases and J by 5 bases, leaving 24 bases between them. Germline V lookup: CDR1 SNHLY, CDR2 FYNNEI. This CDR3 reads CASWGGAQYVVETQYF. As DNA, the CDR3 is TGTGCCAGCTGGGGGGGGGCTCAGTATGTCGTGGAGACCCAGTACTTC.

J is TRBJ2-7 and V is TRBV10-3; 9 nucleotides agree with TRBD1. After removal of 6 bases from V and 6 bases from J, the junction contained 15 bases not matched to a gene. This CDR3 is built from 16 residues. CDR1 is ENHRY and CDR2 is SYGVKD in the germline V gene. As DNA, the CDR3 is TGTGCCATCAGCGCCATTCCCGGGACAGGGCCCCGCGAGCAGTACTTC. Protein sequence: CAISAIPGTGPREQYF.

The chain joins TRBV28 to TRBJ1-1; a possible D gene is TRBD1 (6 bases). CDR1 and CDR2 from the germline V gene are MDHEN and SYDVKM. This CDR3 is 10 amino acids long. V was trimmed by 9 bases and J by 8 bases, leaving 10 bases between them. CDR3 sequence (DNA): TGTGCCAGTTCCGGGACAGAAGCTTTCTTT. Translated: CASSGTEAFF. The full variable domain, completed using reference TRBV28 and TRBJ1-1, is DVKVTQSSRYLVKRTGEKVFLECVQDMDHENMFWYRQDPGLGLRLIYFSYDVKMKEKGDIPEGYSVSREKKERFSLILESASTNQTSMYLCASSGTEAFFGQGTRLTVV.

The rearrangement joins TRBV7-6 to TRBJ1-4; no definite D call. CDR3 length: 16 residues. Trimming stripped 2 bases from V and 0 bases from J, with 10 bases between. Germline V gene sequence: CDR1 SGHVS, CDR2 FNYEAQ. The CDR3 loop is CASSLRRGATNEKLFF. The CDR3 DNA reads TGTGCCAGCAGCTTACGTCGAGGTGCAACTAATGAAAAACTGTTTTTT.

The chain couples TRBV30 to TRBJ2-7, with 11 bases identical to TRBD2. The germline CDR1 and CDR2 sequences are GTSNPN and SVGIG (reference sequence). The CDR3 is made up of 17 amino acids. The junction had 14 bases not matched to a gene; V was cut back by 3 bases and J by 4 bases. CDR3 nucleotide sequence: TGTGCCTGGAGAAATTGGGGTCTAGCGGGGGGCTTATACGAGCAGTACTTC. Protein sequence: CAWRNWGLAGGLYEQYF.

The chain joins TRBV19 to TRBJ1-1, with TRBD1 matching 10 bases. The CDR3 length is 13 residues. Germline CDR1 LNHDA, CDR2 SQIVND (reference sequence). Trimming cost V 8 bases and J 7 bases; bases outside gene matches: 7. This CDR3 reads CASQKGQGFEAFF. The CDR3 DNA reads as TGTGCCAGTCAAAAGGGACAGGGGTTTGAAGCTTTCTTT.

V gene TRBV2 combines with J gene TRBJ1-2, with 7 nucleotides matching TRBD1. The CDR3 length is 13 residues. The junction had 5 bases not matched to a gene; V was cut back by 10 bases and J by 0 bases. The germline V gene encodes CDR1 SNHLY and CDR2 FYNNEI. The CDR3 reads CATSTGTNYGYTF. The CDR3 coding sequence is TGTGCCACCTCGACAGGGACTAACTATGGCTACACCTTC. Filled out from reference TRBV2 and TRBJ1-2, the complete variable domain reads EPEVTQTPSHQVTQMGQEVILRCVPISNHLYFYWYRQILGQKVEFLVSFYNNEISEKSEIFDDQFSVERPDGSNFTLKIRSTKLEDSAMYFCATSTGTNYGYTFGSGTRLTVV.

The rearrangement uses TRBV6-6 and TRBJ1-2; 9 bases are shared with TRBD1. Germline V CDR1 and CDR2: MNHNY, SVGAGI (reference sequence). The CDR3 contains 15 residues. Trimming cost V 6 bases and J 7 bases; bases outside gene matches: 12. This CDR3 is CASRERQGVVGGYTF. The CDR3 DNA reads TGTGCCAGCAGGGAACGACAGGGGGTAGTAGGTGGCTACACCTTC.

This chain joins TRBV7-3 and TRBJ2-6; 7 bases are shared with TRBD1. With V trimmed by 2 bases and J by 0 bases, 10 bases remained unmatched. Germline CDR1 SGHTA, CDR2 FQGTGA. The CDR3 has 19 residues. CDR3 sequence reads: CASSLGQTGMVSGANVLTF. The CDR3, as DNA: TGTGCCAGCAGCTTAGGACAGACAGGGATGGTCTCTGGGGCCAACGTCCTGACTTTC.